This TCR beta chain was documented in a study of shared clonotypes between healthy human individuals. Points from the study as a whole: Naive subsets generally exceeded memory subsets in estimated richness.

This clone was recorded a few times. Antigen specificity is unknown. Germline lookup yields CDR1 LGHNT and CDR2 FRNRAP. V was cut by 7 bases and J by 4 bases, with 11 bases left in between. The CDR3 extends over 13 amino acids. Sequencing was performed with immunoSEQ multiplex PCR; in TCRdb, only in-frame clones are kept and a portion is missing. The repertoire holds roughly 1 million clones, with more than 65% as singletons. The chain carries TRBV12-5 and TRBJ1-5; D uncertain. This sequence was found in a man aged 18 to 29 in good health. The material sequenced was memory CD4+ T cells sorted from blood. Indicated subset: CD45RA-negative fraction. The CDR3: CASALDENQPQHF. Written as DNA, the CDR3 is TGTGCTAGTGCACTTGATGAAAATCAGCCCCAGCATTTT.